The 21 T cell receptor beta chains below come from one sample, sequenced in a study of T cell repertoires in cytomegalovirus infection. Each CDR3 protein is one row after TCRdb ran MiXCR on the reads. The sample lists fewer than 550,000 distinct CDR3 sequences; roughly 30% were seen once. Material for sequencing was PBMCs. Every receptor here comes from a human donor in good health (CMV status not recorded). Some clones in this sample may be carry-over from other donors' samples.

The chain carries TRBV6-6 and TRBJ2-7, with 7 bases identical to TRBD2. Germline CDR1 MNHNY, CDR2 SVGAGI (reference sequence). The CDR3 runs to 16 residues. Germline trimming cut 5 bases from V and 0 bases from J; bases unmatched to any gene: 10. The CDR3 DNA reads as TGTGCCAGCAGTCCCCCTATCGGGGGGACCTCCTACGAGCAGTACTTC. Its protein is CASSPPIGGTSYEQYF.

The rearrangement uses TRBV28 and TRBJ2-5, with 10 positions matching TRBD2. With V trimmed by 4 bases and J by 7 bases, 9 bases remained unmatched. The CDR3 extends over 15 amino acids. CDR1 MDHEN and CDR2 SYDVKM come from the germline V gene. CDR3 loop: CASSSSSGGRGTQYF. The CDR3 DNA reads TGTGCCAGCAGTTCTTCTAGCGGGGGAAGGGGGACCCAGTACTTC.

The chain links TRBV2 to TRBJ1-6; a possible D gene is TRBD1 (5 bases). Trimming took 3 bases from V and 4 from J, leaving 10 bases between them. Germline loops: CDR1 SNHLY, CDR2 FYNNEI. CDR3 size: 15 residues. In DNA, the CDR3 is TGTGCCAGCAGTGAGACAGAATTTTATAATTCACCCCTCCACTTT. Translating gives CASSETEFYNSPLHF.

This clonotype occurred many times. The chain has TRBV7-2 and TRBJ1-6; D is possibly TRBD1 (5 bases). The CDR3 loop spans 18 amino acids. Trimming took off 5 bases at V and 10 bases at J, with 27 bases between the two ends. Germline values: CDR1 SGHTA, CDR2 FQGNSA. The CDR3 reads CASSQGNGAGSWRSPLHF. Written as DNA, the CDR3 is TGTGCCAGCAGCCAAGGAAATGGGGCAGGGTCTTGGCGATCACCCCTCCACTTT.

This clonotype was found a few times. The chain recombines TRBV6-5 with TRBJ1-6; 10 positions agree with TRBD1. V shed 5 bases and J 10 bases; nucleotides not matched to a gene: 8. Germline CDR1 MNHEY, CDR2 SVGAGI. The CDR3 extends over 15 amino acids. The CDR3 nucleotides read TGTGCCAGCAGTCCAGGGACAGGGGCCCCCTCACCCCTCCACTTT. Translated: CASSPGTGAPSPLHF.

There are a few counts of this clonotype. The DNA is left out, because the CDR3 cannot be placed on it with certainty; the CDR3 is given as TCRdb lists it. This chain joins TRBV7-2 and TRBJ2-3; the table's D call of TRBD1 was not tested on the DNA. The germline V gene encodes CDR1 SGHTA and CDR2 FQGNSA. The CDR3 is 21 amino acids in total, end residues counted. The CDR3 spells CASSLSPFFGQGTAGTDTQYF.

The V call is TRBV7-3, the J call TRBJ2-7; 11 bases are shared with TRBD1. CDR3 length: 15 amino acids. The germline gives CDR1 SGHTA, CDR2 FQGTGA. Trimming at V came to 2 bases and at J to 3 bases, leaving 3 bases not matched to a gene. This CDR3 is CASSLGGTGGYEQYF. As DNA, the CDR3 is TGTGCCAGCAGCTTAGGTGGGACAGGGGGCTACGAGCAGTACTTC. Complete variable domain (other parts from reference TRBV7-3 and TRBJ2-7): GAGVSQTPSNKVTEKGKYVELRCDPISGHTALYWYRQSLGQGPEFLIYFQGTGAADDSGLPNDRFFAVRPEGSVSTLKIQRTERGDSAVYLCASSLGGTGGYEQYFGPGTRLTVT.

This chain uses TRBV6-5 with TRBJ2-1; 8 bases map to TRBD2. V lost 5 bases and J lost 0; bases outside the gene matches: 6. The CDR3 covers 16 residues. The germline V gene encodes CDR1 MNHEY and CDR2 SVGAGI. CDR3: CASSHERGSSYNEQFF. CDR3 nucleotide sequence: TGTGCCAGCAGTCATGAGCGGGGGAGCTCCTACAATGAGCAGTTCTTC.

V and J are TRBV7-2 and TRBJ1-4; D remains unclear. Between the trimmed V and J ends, which lost 1 base and 8 bases, there was a span of 17 bases. Germline CDR1 SGHTA, CDR2 FQGNSA. This CDR3 is 16 amino acids long. In DNA, the CDR3 is TGTGCCAGCAGCTTAGATGGTACGACCCTAATGGAAAAACTGTTTTTT. It yields the protein CASSLDGTTLMEKLFF.

This chain links TRBV11-2 with TRBJ1-3; D gene uncertain. V was trimmed by 0 bases and J by 0 bases, leaving 15 bases between them. CDR3 size: 18 residues. CDR1 and CDR2 (germline): SGHAT, FQNNGV. The CDR3 loop reads CASSLEQIPGNSGNTIYF. The CDR3 coding sequence is TGTGCCAGCAGCTTAGAACAAATACCGGGAAACTCTGGAAACACCATATATTTT.

Concerning this clonotype itself: Germline and junction disagree at one end, which may indicate a read error. The J gene is TRBJ2-3, the V gene TRBV6-2 or TRBV6-3, with TRBD1 identical over 11 bases. This CDR3 has 13 residues. Germline V gives CDR1 MNHEY, CDR2 SVGEGT. CDR3 in DNA: TGTTCCAGCAGTGGGACAGGGGGAGATACGCAGTATTTT. It is translated as CSSSGTGGDTQYF.

This clonotype turned up a few times. This chain joins TRBV5-4 and TRBJ2-7; 7 bases match TRBD1. Germline loops: CDR1 SGHNT, CDR2 YYREEE (reference sequence). The V segment lost 4 bases and the J segment 2 bases; nucleotides outside the gene matches: 9. This CDR3 contains 15 residues. The CDR3 DNA is TGTGCCAGCAGCATATCAGGGGGAGCAACCTACGAGCAGTACTTC. It specifies CASSISGGATYEQYF. The variable domain in full, with the rest retrieved from reference TRBV5-4 and TRBJ2-7, is ETGVTQSPTHLIKTRGQQVTLRCSSQSGHNTVSWYQQALGQGPQFIFQYYREEENGRGNFPPRFSGLQFPNYSSELNVNALELDDSALYLCASSISGGATYEQYFGPGTRLTVT.

J is TRBJ1-2 and V is TRBV11-2; D gene unclear. Germline V lookup: CDR1 SGHAT, CDR2 FQNNGV. V lost 2 bases and J 3 bases, leaving 16 bases between the germline ends. The CDR3 runs to 16 residues. This CDR3 reads CASSLSGSYFDYGYTF. DNA of the CDR3: TGTGCCAGCAGCTTAAGTGGGTCCTACTTTGACTATGGCTACACCTTC.

The rearrangement links TRBV11-2 to TRBJ2-7; no firm D call. The CDR3 runs to 18 residues. The germline CDR1 and CDR2 sequences are SGHAT and FQNNGV. The V and J ends lost 0 bases and 4 bases respectively, with 22 bases between them. The chain's CDR3 is CASSLDVLSIQPAYEQYF. CDR3 nucleotide sequence: TGTGCCAGCAGCTTAGATGTTTTGTCGATCCAACCCGCTTACGAGCAGTACTTC.

This clonotype was seen a few times. This chain links TRBV6-1 with TRBJ2-5; 10 bases match TRBD2. The CDR3 runs to 18 residues. Germline CDR1 reads MNHNS; CDR2 reads SASEGT. After removal of 0 bases from V and 0 bases from J, the junction contained 7 bases not matched to a gene. CDR3 protein: CASSEARIAGGNQETQYF. In nucleotides, the CDR3 is TGTGCCAGCAGTGAAGCGCGGATAGCGGGGGGTAACCAAGAGACCCAGTACTTC.

This clonotype was recorded a few times. The chain carries TRBV4-1 and TRBJ1-1, with a possible D match to TRBD1 (5 bases). Per germline, CDR1 MGHRA and CDR2 YSYEKL. The CDR3 is 16 amino acids. V lost 0 bases and J 1 base, leaving 12 bases between the germline ends. CDR3: CASSQEMGTWNTEAFF. CDR3 nucleotides: TGCGCCAGCAGCCAAGAAATGGGGACCTGGAACACTGAAGCTTTCTTT.

As to this clonotype: At one boundary the junction diverges from the germline segment, which might be a read error. V and J are TRBV4-1 and TRBJ2-5, with 7 bases that match TRBD2. Germline-derived CDR1 and CDR2 are MGHRA and YSYEKL. This CDR3 region has 15 residues. The CDR3 DNA sequence: TGCTCCAGCAGCCAAACGACTAGCCGCAAGGAGACCCAGTACTTC. This gives the protein CSSSQTTSRKETQYF.

The chain employs TRBV11-2 and TRBJ2-2; D is undetermined. The CDR3 runs 11 residues. Germline V CDR1 and CDR2: SGHAT, FQNNGV. Deletions cut 6 bases from V and 13 bases from J, with 12 bases between. CDR3 residues: CASRSSTWLFF. The CDR3 DNA reads as TGTGCCAGCAGATCCTCGACGTGGCTGTTTTTT.

Regarding this clonotype: One junction end does not reproduce the germline sequence, and a read error may be involved. J is TRBJ2-1 and V is TRBV6-6; D might be TRBD1 (6 bases). CDR1 is MNHNY and CDR2 is SVGAGI in the germline V gene (reference sequence). The CDR3 length is 18 residues. CDR3 amino acids: CASSGRNLQGFSYNEPFF. The CDR3 DNA follows: TGTGCCAGCAGTGGCAGGAACCTACAGGGATTCTCCTACAATGAGCCGTTCTTC.

Regarding this clonotype: This sequence may be a read error, since a much larger clone differs from it by one base. The CDR3 sequence: CASSFTGTQGTYCYTF. The CDR3 DNA follows: TGTGCCAGCAGTTTTACGGGTACACAGGGGACCTATTGCTACACCTTC. The chain combines TRBV27 with TRBJ1-2; 7 bases are shared with TRBD1. Germline CDR1 is MNHEY and CDR2 is SMNVEV (reference sequence). The CDR3 has 16 residues.

The gene calls are TRBV2 and TRBJ2-7; 7 bases match TRBD1. This CDR3 contains 14 residues. Germline-derived CDR1 and CDR2 are SNHLY and FYNNEI. V dropped 6 bases and J dropped 4; count of bases not matched to a gene: 9. CDR3 in amino acids: CASRGGRDGYEQYF. In DNA form, the CDR3 reads TGTGCCAGCAGAGGGGGCCGGGACGGTTACGAGCAGTACTTC. Based on the CDR3 plus reference TRBV2 and TRBJ2-7, the full variable domain is EPEVTQTPSHQVTQMGQEVILRCVPISNHLYFYWYRQILGQKVEFLVSFYNNEISEKSEIFDDQFSVERPDGSNFTLKIRSTKLEDSAMYFCASRGGRDGYEQYFGPGTRLTVT.